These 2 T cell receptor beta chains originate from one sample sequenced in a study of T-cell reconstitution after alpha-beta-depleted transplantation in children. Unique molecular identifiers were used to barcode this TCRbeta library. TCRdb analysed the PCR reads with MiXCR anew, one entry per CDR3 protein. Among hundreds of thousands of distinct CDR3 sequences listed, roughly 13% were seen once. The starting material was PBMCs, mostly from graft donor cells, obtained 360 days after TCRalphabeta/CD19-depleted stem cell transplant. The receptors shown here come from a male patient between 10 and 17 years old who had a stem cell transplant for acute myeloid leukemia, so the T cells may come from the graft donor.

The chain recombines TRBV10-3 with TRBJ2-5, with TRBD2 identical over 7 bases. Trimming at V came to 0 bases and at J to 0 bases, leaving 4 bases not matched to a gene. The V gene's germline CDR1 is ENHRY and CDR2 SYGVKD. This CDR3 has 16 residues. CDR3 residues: CAISESAGLYQETQYF. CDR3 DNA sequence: TGTGCCATCAGTGAGTCAGCGGGGCTGTACCAAGAGACCCAGTACTTC.

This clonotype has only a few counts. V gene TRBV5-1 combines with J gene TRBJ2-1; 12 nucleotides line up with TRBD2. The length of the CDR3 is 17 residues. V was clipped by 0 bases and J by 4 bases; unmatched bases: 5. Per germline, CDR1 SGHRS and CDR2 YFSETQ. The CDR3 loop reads CASSLVSGLAGYNEQFF. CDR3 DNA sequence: TGCGCCAGCAGCTTGGTATCAGGACTAGCGGGATACAATGAGCAGTTCTTC.